A selection of T cell receptor beta chains follows, all from one sample in a study of molecular identifiers for immune sequencing clone quantification. TCRdb called the PCR reads again in MiXCR, with one record for every CDR3 protein. The sample shows around 100,000 distinct CDR3 sequences, roughly a third of them seen only once. The sequencing input was naive CD8+ T cells from blood, with Jurkat cell RNA spiked in. These receptors were obtained from a human donor in good health. Some libraries in this study had Jurkat cell RNA spiked in. CDR3s include the opening cysteine and the closing phenylalanine or tryptophan. The D gene is left open where the match is weak. Not all rows give a size; the values are once, few, many and, for expanded clones, a class.

V gene	D gene	J gene	clone size	CDR3 protein	CDR3 DNA
TRBV5-8	TRBD2	TRBJ2-7	-	CASSLVGLAGYEQYF	TGTGCCAGCAGCTTGGTGGGGCTAGCGGGATACGAGCAGTACTTC
TRBV3-1	-	TRBJ2-3	-	CASSPFLEADTQYF	TGTGCCAGCAGCCCATTTCTGGAGGCGGATACGCAGTATTTT
TRBV21-1	-	TRBJ1-2	few	CASITGYYGYTF	TGTGCCAGCATCACAGGGTACTATGGCTACACCTTC
TRBV6-2/TRBV6-3	-	TRBJ2-4	-	CASSARYGDIQYF	TGTGCCAGCAGTGCAAGGTACGGCGACATTCAGTACTTC
TRBV27	TRBD1	TRBJ2-2	-	CASSQQGTGELFF	TGTGCCAGTAGTCAACAGGGGACCGGGGAGCTGTTTTTT
TRBV28	-	TRBJ2-7	few	CASSLQASYEQYF	TGTGCCAGCAGCTTACAGGCCTCCTACGAGCAGTACTTC
TRBV28	-	TRBJ2-7	many	CASSLNYEQYF	TGTGCCAGCAGTTTGAACTACGAGCAGTACTTC
TRBV27	-	TRBJ2-7	few	CASSHGPNYEQYF	TGTGCCAGCAGTCATGGGCCTAACTACGAGCAGTACTTC
TRBV27	TRBD1	TRBJ1-1	-	CASSYRGGYTEAFF	TGTGCCAGCAGTTACAGGGGGGGGTACACTGAAGCTTTCTTT
TRBV14	-	TRBJ2-7	-	CASSPSGPEQYF	TGTGCCAGCAGCCCGAGTGGGCCCGAGCAGTACTTC
TRBV6-5	-	TRBJ2-7	few	CASSFSMTGEGEQYF	TGTGCCAGCAGTTTCTCAATGACAGGGGAGGGCGAGCAGTACTTC
TRBV7-9	-	TRBJ1-2	-	CASSPTTGRDVYGYTF	TGTGCCAGCAGCCCAACCACGGGCCGAGACGTCTATGGCTACACCTTC
TRBV10-2	-	TRBJ1-1	-	CASSITRQVAIF	TGCGCCAGCAGTATAACCCGGCAGGTAGCTATCTTT
TRBV28	-	TRBJ2-7	-	CASSPLTERYF	TGTGCCAGCAGTCCCTTAACCGAGCGGTACTTC
TRBV2	TRBD2	TRBJ2-1	-	CASSDWPGLAANEQFF	TGTGCCAGCAGTGATTGGCCGGGACTAGCGGCAAATGAGCAGTTCTTC
TRBV6-2/TRBV6-3	-	TRBJ2-3	few	CAIAPGTDTQYF	TGTGCCATCGCGCCCGGCACAGATACGCAGTATTTT
TRBV12-3/TRBV12-4	-	TRBJ2-2	-	CASSLALFPPGELFF	TGTGCCAGCAGTTTAGCGCTTTTTCCACCCGGGGAGCTGTTTTTT
TRBV14	-	TRBJ1-1	-	CASSHPYGATTEAFF	TGTGCCAGCAGCCACCCCTATGGGGCGACCACTGAAGCTTTCTTT
TRBV19	-	TRBJ1-2	many	CASSISRMDGYTF	TGTGCCAGTAGTATTAGTAGGATGGATGGCTACACCTTC
TRBV5-5	TRBD2	TRBJ2-3	-	CASSPSGRRGDTQYF	TGTGCCAGCAGCCCTAGCGGGAGGCGGGGAGATACGCAGTATTTT
TRBV28	-	TRBJ2-6	-	CASNLYGCSSGANVLTF	TGTGCCAGCAACCTTTATGGGTGTAGCTCTGGGGCCAACGTCCTGACTTTC
TRBV25-1	-	TRBJ1-1	few	CASSEWGMNTEAFF	TGTGCCAGCAGTGAATGGGGGATGAACACTGAAGCTTTCTTT
TRBV3-1	-	TRBJ2-7	many	CASSQDGVVGYSYEQYF	TGTGCCAGCAGCCAAGATGGGGTTGTCGGGTACTCCTACGAGCAGTACTTC
TRBV4-1	-	TRBJ1-1	few	CASSQPLGVAEAFF	TGCGCCAGCAGCCAACCCCTGGGGGTCGCTGAAGCTTTCTTT
TRBV28	-	TRBJ2-7	few	CASSPLTEQYF	TGTGCCAGCAGTCCCTTAACCGAGCAGTACTTC
TRBV20-1	-	TRBJ2-1	-	CSARGWLAYNEQFF	TGCAGTGCTAGAGGTTGGCTAGCCTACAATGAGCAGTTCTTC
TRBV6-5	TRBD2	TRBJ2-4	-	CASSYEGRGIQYF	TGTGCCAGCAGTTACGAGGGGAGGGGCATTCAGTACTTC
TRBV7-2	TRBD2	TRBJ2-3	many	CASSLPESGRAFGTDTQYF	TGTGCCAGCAGCTTACCGGAGAGCGGGAGGGCCTTCGGCACAGATACGCAGTATTTT
TRBV5-1	TRBD2	TRBJ2-1	-	CASSLFWLAGGPDNEQFF	TGCGCCAGCAGCTTGTTTTGGCTAGCGGGAGGGCCTGACAATGAGCAGTTCTTC
TRBV29-1	TRBD1	TRBJ1-1	many	CSVEDRTGTEAFF	TGCAGCGTTGAAGACCGGACAGGCACTGAAGCTTTCTTT
TRBV6-2/TRBV6-3	-	TRBJ1-1	-	CASSYGPRATEAFF	TGTGCCAGCAGTTACGGGCCGAGGGCCACTGAAGCTTTCTTT
TRBV4-2	-	TRBJ2-7	few	CASSQSGYEQYF	TGTGCCAGCAGCCAGTCGGGTTACGAGCAGTACTTC
TRBV7-9	-	TRBJ2-3	-	CASSPGTPQPCF	TGTGCCAGCAGCCCCGGGACTCCACAACCGTGCTTT
TRBV19	-	TRBJ2-5	-	CASSAAGAQETQYF	TGTGCCAGTAGTGCCGCCGGGGCCCAAGAGACCCAGTACTTC
TRBV6-6	-	TRBJ2-1	many	CASSYSGWGSYNEQFF	TGTGCCAGCAGTTATAGCGGTTGGGGTAGTTACAATGAGCAGTTCTTC
TRBV9	-	TRBJ1-3	-	CASSLPVTGGTGNTIYF	TGTGCCAGCAGCCTCCCGGTGACGGGAGGGACTGGAAACACCATATATTTT
TRBV4-1	-	TRBJ2-5	-	CASTGPDGVETQYF	TGCGCCAGCACCGGACCGGACGGGGTCGAGACCCAGTACTTC
TRBV19	-	TRBJ2-5	few	CATGEDRQETQYF	TGTGCCACCGGGGAGGACCGCCAAGAGACCCAGTACTTC
TRBV27	-	TRBJ2-7	few	CASSAGTGSYEQYF	TGTGCCAGCAGCGCCGGGACGGGCTCCTACGAGCAGTACTTC
TRBV6-2/TRBV6-3	TRBD1	TRBJ2-1	-	CASSPGGTEQFF	TGTGCCAGCAGTCCAGGGGGCACTGAGCAGTTCTTC
TRBV9	-	TRBJ2-3	many	CASSQWGVRDTQYF	TGTGCCAGCAGCCAGTGGGGCGTGCGGGATACGCAGTATTTT
TRBV5-1	-	TRBJ2-2	-	CASSFEAGELFF	TGCGCCAGCAGCTTCGAGGCCGGGGAGCTGTTTTTT
TRBV25-1	-	TRBJ2-5	many	CASSGNRDPQETQYF	TGTGCCAGCAGTGGAAACAGGGACCCACAAGAGACCCAGTACTTC